These T cell receptor beta chains were read from a single sample in a study of blood T cell repertoires in COVID-19. Assay used: immunoSEQ multiplex PCR; TCRdb lists only in-frame clones, some missing. The sample has around 380,000 clones, 70% to 90% seen once. Sequencing was performed on PBMCs or T cells enriched from blood (not recorded which). These receptors all come from a man younger than 40 who had recovered from COVID-19. The conserved cysteine and the conserved F or W are not part of the CDR3 here. A D gene is named only where the DNA matches it firmly.

TRBD1	TRBV6-5	12	TRBJ2-7	ASSRPGGIYEQY
TRBD1	TRBV5-6	14	TRBJ1-1	ASSLAGTGRDTEAF
TRBD1	TRBV9	16	TRBJ2-1	ASSANPIGTGLRDEQF
NA	TRBV29-1	14	TRBJ1-3	SVSQGTYLSGNTIY
NA	TRBV7-9	14	TRBJ1-2	ASSLTLDEGTYGYT
NA	TRBV6-6	11	TRBJ1-4	ASSNTGPEKLF
NA	TRBV30	12	TRBJ2-2	AWRRLVFTGELF
NA	TRBV19	12	TRBJ1-5	ASSIGGKDQPQH
TRBD1	TRBV7-2	14	TRBJ1-3	ASSLVGDSSGNTIY
NA	TRBV2	11	TRBJ1-5	ASSDEGVGPQH
NA	TRBV19	11	TRBJ1-2	ASTRGQGAGYT
NA	TRBV10-3	10	TRBJ1-5	AIRGQNQPQH
TRBD1	TRBV7-3	11	TRBJ2-1	ASSLGTADEQF
TRBD2	TRBV19	12	TRBJ2-3	ASRELAGEDTQY
NA	TRBV5-1	13	TRBJ2-7	ASSLGRGRRYEQY